This T cell receptor (beta chain) derives from a study of PD-1 blockade in classical Hodgkin lymphoma. Here immunoSEQ multiplex PCR was the method, and the copy in TCRdb shows in-frame clones only, minus some. This table has about 29,000 clones, 78% appearing once. This CDR3 is 14 amino acids long. V shed 6 bases and J 10 bases; nucleotides not matched to a gene: 8. Germline CDR1 KGHSH, CDR2 LQKENI. Every patient had relapsed following autologous stem cell transplantation, and cohorts differed in brentuximab vedotin exposure. Best responses included complete response and partial response; otherwise, the best response was progressive disease.

The rearrangement uses TRBV18 and TRBJ1-6, with 8 bases lining up with TRBD1. The clonotype originates from a human donor with classical Hodgkin lymphoma. Sequences were derived from peripheral blood mononuclear cells (PBMCs), sampled before the second cycle of nivolumab. The CDR3 loop reads CASSSGDRTSPLHF. The CDR3 nucleotides read TGTGCCAGCTCTTCTGGGGACAGGACCTCACCCCTCCACTTT.